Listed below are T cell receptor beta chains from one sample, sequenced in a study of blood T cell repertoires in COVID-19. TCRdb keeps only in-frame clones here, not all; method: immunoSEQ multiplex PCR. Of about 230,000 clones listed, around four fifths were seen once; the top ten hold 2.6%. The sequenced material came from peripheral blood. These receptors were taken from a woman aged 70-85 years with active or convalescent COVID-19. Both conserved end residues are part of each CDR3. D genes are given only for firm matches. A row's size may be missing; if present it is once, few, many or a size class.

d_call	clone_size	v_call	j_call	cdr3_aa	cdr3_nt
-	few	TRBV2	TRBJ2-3	CASTVLRDTQYF	TGTGCCAGCACCGTACTCCGAGATACGCAGTATTTT
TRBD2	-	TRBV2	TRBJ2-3	CASRRTSGGTDTQYF	TGTGCCAGCCGCCGGACTAGCGGAGGGACAGATACGCAGTATTTT
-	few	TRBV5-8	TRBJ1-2	CASSPASSGGYYGYTF	TGTGCCAGCAGCCCAGCCTCGTCGGGGGGTTATTATGGCTACACCTTC
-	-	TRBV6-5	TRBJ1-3	CASSYVRDIGNTIYF	TGTGCCAGCAGCTATGTCCGGGACATCGGAAACACCATATATTTT
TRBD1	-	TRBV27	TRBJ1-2	CASSFRDRRRGYTF	TGTGCCAGCAGTTTCCGGGACAGGAGGCGAGGCTACACCTTC
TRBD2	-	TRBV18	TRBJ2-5	CASSLRSGSGETQYF	TGTGCCAGCTCACTACGCAGCGGGAGCGGGGAGACCCAGTACTTC
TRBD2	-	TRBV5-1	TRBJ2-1	CASSSPGGRGLNEQFF	TGCGCCAGCAGCTCCCCGGGCGGGAGAGGACTTAATGAGCAGTTCTTC
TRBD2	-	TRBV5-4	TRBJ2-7	CASSFGGSASYEQYF	TGTGCCAGCAGCTTTGGCGGGAGTGCCTCCTACGAGCAGTACTTC
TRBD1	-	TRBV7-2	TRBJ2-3	CASSFDREDTQYF	TGTGCCAGCAGCTTCGACAGGGAAGATACGCAGTATTTT
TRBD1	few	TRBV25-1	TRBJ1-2	CASSGVDRSYGYTF	TGTGCCAGCAGTGGGGTGGACAGGTCCTATGGCTACACCTTC
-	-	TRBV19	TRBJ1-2	CASSIVQGWGYTF	TGTGCCAGTAGTATAGTTCAGGGTTGGGGCTACACCTTC
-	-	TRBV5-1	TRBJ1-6	CASSLVGEGNSPLHF	TGCGCCAGCAGCTTGGTAGGGGAGGGGAATTCACCCCTCCACTTT
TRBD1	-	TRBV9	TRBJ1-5	CASSVEGGAAQPQHF	TGTGCCAGCAGCGTAGAAGGGGGCGCGGCCCAGCCCCAGCATTTT